This T cell receptor (beta chain) comes out of a study of early T cells in non-severe SARS-CoV-2 infection. Study-level information: Bulk RNA from unsorted whole blood was sequenced; chains were unpaired. Findings and caveats of the study: Private and CD4 specificities were missed by VDJdb matching, which favored anti-spike CD8 responses.

CDR1 and CDR2 from the germline V gene are SGHDN and FVKESK. The CDR3 totals 15 residues. V lost 0 bases, J lost 4 bases, and 12 bases lay in between. With respect to this clonotype: Its cognate antigen is unknown.

Unique molecular identifier tags were affixed to discrete cDNA molecules. MiXCR, run by TCRdb on the 5' RACE reads, gives a single entry per CDR3 protein. The data contain roughly 63,000 distinct CDR3 sequences, around 13% of them singletons. The receptor was isolated from an adult who was a healthcare worker with PCR-confirmed SARS-CoV-2 infection or an uninfected control (not recorded which). Sequenced sample: whole blood. J is TRBJ1-1 and V is TRBV14; D is possibly TRBD1 (5 bases). CDR3 in amino acids: CASSQEWYRPTEAFF. Here the CDR3 DNA reads TGTGCCAGCAGCCAAGAATGGTACAGGCCCACTGAAGCTTTCTTT. The full variable domain, its missing parts supplied by reference TRBV14 and TRBJ1-1, is EAGVTQFPSHSVIEKGQTVTLRCDPISGHDNLYWYRRVMGKEIKFLLHFVKESKQDESGMPNNRFLAERTGGTYSTLKVQPAELEDSGVYFCASSQEWYRPTEAFFGQGTRLTVV.